This T cell receptor (beta chain) is from a study of T cells in Graves' hyperthyroidism and ophthalmopathy. The authors took PBMCs from 7.5 to 10 ml fresh peripheral blood. TCR beta CDR3 sequences were amplified from RNA transcripts. The primer set for the first-round RT-PCR of the TCR CDR3 was HTBI. A single record per CDR3 protein comes from TCRdb applying MiXCR to the multiplex PCR reads. The sample lists 500,000 to 600,000 distinct CDR3 sequences; 15% to 20% were seen once. This clonotype was detected many times. The source is a middle-aged man with Graves' ophthalmopathy. The sequencing sample was made of blood.

CDR3 DNA sequence: TGTGCCAGCTCACTTCGACAGGGTTGGCAAGAGACCCAGTACTTC. It yields the protein CASSLRQGWQETQYF. V and J are TRBV18 and TRBJ2-5; 7 bases fit TRBD1. The CDR3 is made up of 15 amino acids. Unmatched junction bases numbered 7, after V lost 4 bases and J lost 2 bases. Germline V gene sequence: CDR1 KGHSH, CDR2 LQKENI.